Following are 15 T cell receptor beta chains from one sample sequenced in a study of blood T cell repertoires in COVID-19. Clones were sequenced by immunoSEQ multiplex PCR, and TCRdb holds only the in-frame ones, with some missing. The table lists hundreds of thousands of clones, about 80% of them singletons. The sequencing sample was made of peripheral blood. These receptors were collected from a man older than 75 with acute or convalescent COVID-19.

The gene calls are TRBV2 and TRBJ2-3, with D perhaps matching TRBD2 (6 bases). The CDR3 is 15 residues long. From germline, CDR1 is SNHLY and CDR2 FYNNEI. Trimming removed 6 bases at V and 6 bases at J, with 19 bases between. This chain's CDR3 is CASREGTAGGDTQYF. CDR3 nucleotide sequence: TGTGCCAGCAGGGAGGGGACCGCTGGAGGGGATACGCAGTATTTT.

The V gene is TRBV25-1, the J gene TRBJ2-7, with 8 bases fitting TRBD2. Germline V CDR1 and CDR2: MGHDK, SYGVNS. V lost 3 bases and J lost 1; bases outside the gene matches: 11. This CDR3 is 17 amino acids long. The chain's CDR3 is CASSEVSAGGTSYEQYF. The DNA for the CDR3 is TGTGCCAGCAGTGAGGTATCGGCGGGAGGTACATCCTACGAGCAGTACTTC.

In nucleotides, the CDR3 is TGTGCCAGCAGTTCTAGGACAGGGACTAACTATGGCTACACCTTC. This translates into CASSSRTGTNYGYTF. The V and J genes are TRBV6-5 and TRBJ1-2; 8 bases agree with TRBD1. Germline V gene data show CDR1 as MNHEY and CDR2 as SVGAGI. Unmatched junction bases numbered 4, after V lost 4 bases and J lost 0 bases. The CDR3 length is 15 residues.

The rearrangement links TRBV5-1 to TRBJ1-4; TRBD1 agrees at 10 bases. The CDR3 has 14 amino acids. The V gene's germline CDR1 is SGHRS and CDR2 YFSETQ. Unmatched junction bases numbered 6, after V lost 7 bases and J lost 6 bases. CDR3 region: CASAGGTGDEKLFF. The CDR3 nucleotides are TGCGCCAGCGCCGGGGGGACAGGGGATGAAAAACTGTTTTTT.

The chain joins TRBV5-6 to TRBJ1-1, with TRBD1 matching over 8 bases. The CDR3 contains 15 residues. Germline lookup yields CDR1 SGHDT and CDR2 YYEEEE. The trim removed 4 bases at V and 4 bases at J, leaving 9 bases unmatched. This chain's CDR3 is CASSILDRERTEAFF. The CDR3 region has the DNA TGTGCCAGCAGCATATTGGACAGGGAGCGCACTGAAGCTTTCTTT.

This clone appeared once. The chain employs TRBV6-5 and TRBJ1-2; tentatively, D is TRBD1 (6 bases). The V gene lost 5 bases and the J gene lost 7 bases, with 17 bases spanning the gap. Germline CDR1 reads MNHEY; CDR2 reads SVGAGI. The CDR3 runs to 14 residues. The CDR3 is CASSPPRGMGGYTF. Here the CDR3 DNA reads TGTGCCAGCAGTCCCCCTAGGGGGATGGGTGGCTACACCTTC.

This clone was counted between two and nine times. The rearrangement uses TRBV20-1 and TRBJ1-5, with 8 bases aligning to TRBD1. Germline V CDR1 and CDR2: DFQATT, SNEGSKA (reference sequence). The CDR3 length is 17 residues. Trimming at V came to 3 bases and at J to 5 bases, leaving 15 bases not matched to a gene. The CDR3 here is CSASALRWTGLHQPQHF. The DNA for the CDR3 is TGCAGTGCTAGTGCCCTCCGTTGGACAGGGTTACATCAGCCCCAGCATTTT.

The chain joins TRBV7-9 to TRBJ1-3, with 12 bases lining up with TRBD1. Germline trimming cut 10 bases from V and 0 bases from J; bases unmatched to any gene: 10. In germline, CDR1 is SEHNR, CDR2 FQNEAQ (reference sequence). CDR3 length: 17 residues. As DNA, the CDR3 is TGTGCCACCACCGGGACAGGGGGCTCCCGCTCTGGAAACACCATATATTTT. Protein sequence: CATTGTGGSRSGNTIYF.

The chain has TRBV11-2 and TRBJ2-7; weak D call: TRBD2 (7 bases). Germline V gene sequence: CDR1 SGHAT, CDR2 FQNNGV. Trimming removed 6 bases at V and 0 bases at J, with 12 bases between. The CDR3 covers 14 residues. CDR3 in DNA: TGTGCCAGCAGTGGGAGGGGGAGCTCCTACGAGCAGTACTTC. Translated, it gives CASSGRGSSYEQYF.

This CDR3 reads CASSFGTGLIGYEQYF. The CDR3 nucleotides are TGCGCCAGCAGCTTTGGGACAGGGCTCATAGGCTACGAGCAGTACTTC. V usage is TRBV5-1 and J usage is TRBJ2-7; TRBD1 agrees at 9 bases. With 2 bases clipped from V and 3 bases from J, the junction kept 9 bases outside the gene matches. The germline gives CDR1 SGHRS, CDR2 YFSETQ. This CDR3 comprises 16 residues.

The chain is built from TRBV9 and TRBJ2-3; 12 nucleotides align to TRBD2. This CDR3 is 16 amino acids long. CDR1 and CDR2 from the germline V gene are SGDLS and YYNGEE. With V trimmed by 0 bases and J by 10 bases, 9 bases remained unmatched. The CDR3: CASSVEASGGAAAQYF. CDR3 DNA: TGTGCCAGCAGCGTAGAGGCTAGCGGGGGGGCCGCGGCGCAGTATTTT.

The rearrangement uses TRBV5-4 and TRBJ1-4; TRBD1 might be the D (5 bases). The CDR3 extends over 17 amino acids. Germline assignment: CDR1 SGHNT and CDR2 YYREEE (reference sequence). Deletions cut 0 bases from V and 6 bases from J, with 18 bases between. The CDR3 DNA sequence: TGTGCCAGCAGCTTGGGAGGTATGCGGCTAGGGGATGAAAAACTGTTTTTT. As protein: CASSLGGMRLGDEKLFF.

The V and J genes are TRBV9 and TRBJ2-7, with 11 nucleotides matching TRBD2. The CDR3 extends over 15 amino acids. J lost 1 base, V lost 4 bases, and 4 bases had no gene match. Germline assignment: CDR1 SGDLS and CDR2 YYNGEE. The CDR3 is CASSPTSGSSYEQYF. The CDR3 nucleotides read TGTGCCAGCAGCCCTACTAGCGGGAGTTCCTACGAGCAGTACTTC.

The rearrangement joins TRBV19 to TRBJ1-5; no clear D gene. This CDR3 comprises 12 residues. Germline V gene sequence: CDR1 LNHDA, CDR2 SQIVND (reference sequence). Between the trimmed V and J ends, which lost 4 bases and 7 bases, there was a span of 8 bases. CDR3 coding DNA: TGTGCCAGTAGTAGGTATCGGCAGCCCCAGCATTTT. Amino acid sequence: CASSRYRQPQHF.

This clone has a handful of counts. J is TRBJ1-5 and V is TRBV12-3 or TRBV12-4; D ambiguous. The CDR3 spans 13 residues. Trimming removed 4 bases at V and 2 bases at J, with 6 bases between. CDR3: CASSSFGNQPQHF. The DNA for the CDR3 is TGTGCCAGCAGTTCGTTCGGCAATCAGCCCCAGCATTTT.